Listed here is a single T cell receptor (beta chain). Its antigen is currently unknown. The CDR3 has 12 amino acids. The V and J ends lost 8 bases and 9 bases respectively, with 14 bases between them. Germline values: CDR1 WSHSY, CDR2 SAAADI. These data originate in a study of shared clonotypes between healthy human individuals. Study-wide findings and caveats: Non-shared clonotypes had lower generation probabilities than clonotypes shared by all four sorted-subset donors. Between a handful of donors, naive CD4 clonotypes were shared at a level of about 5%.

Sequencing was performed with immunoSEQ multiplex PCR; in TCRdb, only in-frame clones are kept and a portion is missing. The sample shows more than 2,000,000 clones, about 92% of them seen only once. The CD4+ fraction was divided into a CD45RA+ naive subset and a CD45RA-negative memory subset. The sequenced sample consisted of naive CD4+ T cells from PBMCs. This sample's subset: CD45RA+ positively selected. The source is a man younger than 35 in good health. Some clones in this sample may be carry-over from other donors' samples. The V call is TRBV10-2, the J call TRBJ2-1; tentatively, D is TRBD2 (6 bases). The CDR3 DNA sequence: TGCGCCAGCTTCCCGGGAGTGGGTGAGCAGTTCTTC. Translated: CASFPGVGEQFF.